Below, 8 T cell receptor beta chains from the same sample are listed, as sequenced in a study of spatial heterogeneity in lung cancer. Study results and limitations: Counts of expanded alpha and beta TCRs within tumors tracked the tumor nonsynonymous mutation count.

A single record per CDR3 protein comes from TCRdb applying MiXCR to the 5' RACE reads. Counted here are some 7,000 distinct CDR3 sequences, 6.7% occurring once; the ten biggest clones make up around 12%. The time point denotes: sample taken at primary tumor resection. For these receptors, no antigen is known. The material was lung tumor tissue, obtained at surgery. Receptor source: a male donor with early-stage non-small cell lung cancer.

The gene calls are TRBV29-1 and TRBJ1-2, with TRBD1 matching 8 bases. CDR1 and CDR2 (germline): SQVTM, ANQGSEA. The CDR3 totals 13 residues. Trimming at V came to 4 bases and at J to 4 bases, leaving 5 bases not matched to a gene. CDR3 nucleotides: TGCAGCGTTGCCGGACAGGGAAGCTATGGCTACACCTTC. It translates to CSVAGQGSYGYTF.

This clonotype was seen at least ten times. The chain employs TRBV4-2 and TRBJ2-1; D is possibly TRBD1 (11 bases). This CDR3 contains 21 residues. The germline V gene has CDR1 LGHNA and CDR2 YNFKEQ. V was pared by 3 bases and J by 5 bases, with 32 bases between. The CDR3 is CASSHTTGQGASGRVDNEQFF. The DNA for the CDR3 is TGTGCCAGCAGCCACACTACCGGACAGGGGGCGAGCGGGAGGGTTGACAATGAGCAGTTCTTC.

This clonotype was seen a few times. The chain uses TRBV29-1 and TRBJ2-3; D not resolved. The germline V gene encodes CDR1 SQVTM and CDR2 ANQGSEA. The CDR3 spans 11 residues. Trimming removed 0 bases at V and 8 bases at J, with 6 bases between. For the CDR3, the DNA is TGCAGCGTTGAAGATGGTCCTACGCAGTATTTT. As protein: CSVEDGPTQYF.

This clonotype has a count of ten or more. The J gene is TRBJ2-5, the V gene TRBV18, with TRBD1 as a possible D gene (5 bases). Trimming left V 4 bases short and J 4 bases short, with 7 bases between. Germline V gene lookup returns CDR1 KGHSH and CDR2 LQKENI. The CDR3 loop spans 12 amino acids. CDR3 sequence: CASSLQGETQYF. CDR3 sequence (DNA): TGTGCCAGCTCACTCCAGGGAGAGACCCAGTACTTC.

In this sample, this clonotype is medium-sized. This chain links TRBV18 with TRBJ1-4; D gene uncertain. The germline CDR1 and CDR2 sequences are KGHSH and LQKENI. V was shortened by 6 bases and J by 0 bases, with 8 bases between the two germline ends. This CDR3 has 14 residues. CDR3 in amino acids: CASSEGATNEKLFF. As DNA, the CDR3 is TGTGCCAGCTCTGAGGGCGCAACTAATGAAAAACTGTTTTTT.

This clonotype is termed medium-sized. J is TRBJ2-2 and V is TRBV9; 8 nucleotides align to TRBD2. The CDR3 contains 16 residues. Germline values: CDR1 SGDLS, CDR2 YYNGEE. Germline trimming cut 0 bases from V and 5 bases from J; bases unmatched to any gene: 6. The CDR3 DNA reads as TGTGCCAGCAGCGTAGGGGTAGCGGGGTATACCGGGGAGCTGTTTTTT. It yields the protein CASSVGVAGYTGELFF.

This clonotype qualifies as medium-sized. DNA for the CDR3: TGTGCCAGCAGCCAAGGACAGGGTGGCCCTGAAGCTTTCTTT. It is translated as CASSQGQGGPEAFF. This sequence joins TRBV7-9 and TRBJ1-1, with 8 bases fitting TRBD1. CDR3 size: 14 residues. Germline CDR1 SEHNR, CDR2 FQNEAQ (reference sequence). V lost 5 bases and J lost 6; bases outside the gene matches: 8.

In its sample, this clonotype was seen many times. The J gene is TRBJ2-3, the V gene TRBV6-4; D gene ambiguous. This CDR3 is 13 amino acids long. V was shortened by 3 bases and J by 5 bases, with 9 bases between the two germline ends. Germline CDR1 MRHNA, CDR2 SNTAGT. This chain's CDR3 is CASSERFLDTQYF. CDR3 DNA sequence: TGTGCCAGCAGTGAACGGTTCCTAGATACGCAGTATTTT.